In this sample, the clone carrying this T cell receptor (beta chain) turned up a few times. This entry is derived from a study of blood T cell repertoires in COVID-19. Whole-study context: The study drew acute and convalescent COVID-19 samples from the United States, Italy and Spain.

TCRdb's table, derived via immunoSEQ multiplex PCR, lists solely in-frame clones and lacks some. The sample has 110,000 to 150,000 clones, around 89% seen once. The V end lost 1 base, the J end lost 0 bases, and 9 bases lay between the germline ends. Germline assignment: CDR1 MDHEN and CDR2 SYDVKM. The CDR3 sequence is 15 residues long. The receptor was derived from a man in his 60s with active or convalescent COVID-19. The source material was peripheral blood. The chain has TRBV28 and TRBJ1-2, with unresolved D. The DNA of the CDR3 is TGTGCCAGCAGTTTATCTTTTGGAGCTAACTATGGCTACACCTTC. This translates into CASSLSFGANYGYTF.